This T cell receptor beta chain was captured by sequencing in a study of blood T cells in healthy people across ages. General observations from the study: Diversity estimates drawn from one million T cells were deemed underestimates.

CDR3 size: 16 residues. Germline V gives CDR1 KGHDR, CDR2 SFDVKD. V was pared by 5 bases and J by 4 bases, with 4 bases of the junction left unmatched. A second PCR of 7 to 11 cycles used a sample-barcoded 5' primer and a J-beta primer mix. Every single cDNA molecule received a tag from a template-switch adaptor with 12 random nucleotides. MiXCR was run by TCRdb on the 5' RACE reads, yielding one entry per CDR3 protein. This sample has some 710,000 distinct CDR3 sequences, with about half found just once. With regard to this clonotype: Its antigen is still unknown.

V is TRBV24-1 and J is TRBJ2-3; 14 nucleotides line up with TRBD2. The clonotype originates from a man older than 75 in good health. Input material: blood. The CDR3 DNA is TGTGCCACCAGTGGGGGACTAGCGGGAGTTTCAGATACGCAGTATTTT. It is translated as CATSGGLAGVSDTQYF.